This record concerns one TCR beta chain sequence. The antigen is not known. Trimming cost V 3 bases and J 7 bases, with 19 bases left between them. The CDR3 runs to 15 residues. The germline CDR1 and CDR2 sequences are SGDLS and YYNGEE. Expressed TCRB transcripts got sequenced, as all isolated RNA was reverse transcribed. Assay used: immunoSEQ multiplex PCR; TCRdb lists only in-frame clones, some missing. The sample has around 340,000 clones; 9.3% are singletons. One heparinised draw, averaging around 0.12 L, was taken per donor. This sample is part of a study of beta chain features in type 1 diabetes. Regarding the study as a whole: Shorter TCRB CDR3s, moderately but significantly so, marked every one of the four CD4+ subsets in Type 1 diabetes patients.

The gene calls are TRBV9 and TRBJ1-2, with D tentatively TRBD1 (5 bases). The sample was central memory CD4+ T cells from blood. The source is a man between 25 and 39 years old with type 1 diabetes. CDR3: CASSAQDTPPGGYTF. The DNA of the CDR3 is TGTGCCAGCAGCGCTCAGGACACCCCCCCCGGTGGCTACACCTTC.